A single sample is the source of the 11 T cell receptor beta chains below, sequenced in a study of siplizumab effects on memory and regulatory T cells. Method: immunoSEQ multiplex PCR; TCRdb's copy keeps in-frame clones and lacks some. Of fewer than 100,000 clones in the sample, 85% to 95% were seen once. What was sequenced was non-Treg CD4+ T cells sorted from blood. The receptors were sampled from a human donor in good health.

The chain employs TRBV6-1 and TRBJ2-5, with 7 nucleotides matching TRBD2. The CDR3 has 13 residues. CDR1 and CDR2 (germline): MNHNS, SASEGT. J gave up 7 bases and V 8 bases, and 10 bases lay outside the gene matches. CDR3 sequence reads: CASSETREGTQYF. Written as DNA, the CDR3 is TGTGCCAGCTCCGAAACTAGGGAGGGGACCCAGTACTTC.

This chain connects TRBV4-1 to TRBJ1-1; D remains ambiguous. CDR3 size: 16 residues. Germline CDR1 is MGHRA and CDR2 is YSYEKL. V lost 1 base to trimming and J lost 5 bases, with 17 bases between them. CDR3 sequence reads: CASSQGLTVPGTEAFF. The CDR3, as DNA: TGCGCCAGCAGCCAAGGCCTTACGGTTCCTGGGACTGAAGCTTTCTTT.

The chain uses TRBV21-1 and TRBJ1-1. TRBV21-1 is recorded as a pseudogene. CDR3 size: 15 residues. CDR3 sequence reads: CASSKLEGEGPEAFF. The CDR3 DNA reads as TGTGCCAGCAGCAAATTGGAGGGAGAAGGACCTGAAGCTTTCTTT.

J is TRBJ2-3 and V is TRBV19; D is unresolved. This CDR3 has 15 amino acids. In germline, CDR1 is LNHDA, CDR2 SQIVND (reference sequence). V lost 3 bases and J 0 bases, leaving 10 bases between the germline ends. For the CDR3, the DNA is TGTGCCAGTAGTATGCTAGGGTCTAGCACAGATACGCAGTATTTT. Its protein is CASSMLGSSTDTQYF.

The rearrangement uses TRBV2 and TRBJ1-6; D is possibly TRBD1 (6 bases). Germline lookup yields CDR1 SNHLY and CDR2 FYNNEI. The length of the CDR3 is 15 residues. The V gene lost 9 bases and the J gene lost 5 bases, with 17 bases spanning the gap. The CDR3 bases are TGTGCCAGTCGAGGGTGGACAGTGAATAATTCACCCCTCCACTTT. This encodes CASRGWTVNNSPLHF.

This clone has just one count. The chain couples TRBV13 to TRBJ1-2; D is perhaps TRBD1 (6 bases). V dropped 7 bases and J dropped 4 bases, with 16 bases sitting between them. This CDR3 has 14 amino acids. The germline V gene has CDR1 PRHDT and CDR2 FYEKMQ (reference sequence). CDR3 DNA sequence: TGTGCCAGCAAGAAGTCGGGGGGCGCCTATGGCTACACCTTC. Its translation: CASKKSGGAYGYTF.

The rearrangement links TRBV11-2 to TRBJ2-5; D remains unclear. The CDR3 length is 15 residues. CDR1 and CDR2 from the germline V gene are SGHAT and FQNNGV. Trimming shortened V by 5 bases and J by 3 bases, and 16 bases separated the two germline ends. CDR3: CASSPRPLVKETQYF. CDR3 bases: TGTGCCAGCAGCCCCCGCCCCTTAGTGAAAGAGACCCAGTACTTC.

The chain uses TRBV5-1 and TRBJ1-1; D is possibly TRBD1 (6 bases). V was trimmed by 6 bases and J by 0 bases, leaving 12 bases between them. Germline CDR1 is SGHRS and CDR2 is YFSETQ. This CDR3 region has 14 residues. DNA for the CDR3: TGCGCCAGCAAGAGTACAGGGCTGAACACTGAAGCTTTCTTT. It yields the protein CASKSTGLNTEAFF.

The rearrangement joins TRBV5-1 to TRBJ2-5; D possibly corresponds to TRBD2 (6 bases). V was pared by 0 bases and J by 5 bases, with 17 bases between. The CDR3 loop spans 16 amino acids. Germline lookup yields CDR1 SGHRS and CDR2 YFSETQ. The CDR3 sequence is CASSLGVFGGRETQYF. In DNA form, the CDR3 reads TGCGCCAGCAGCTTGGGTGTGTTCGGGGGACGGGAGACCCAGTACTTC.

The chain recombines TRBV7-3 with TRBJ2-5; D possibly corresponds to TRBD2 (6 bases). The CDR3 is 15 residues long. V shed 1 base and J shed 5 bases, with 14 bases lying between them. Germline V gene sequence: CDR1 SGHTA, CDR2 FQGTGA. CDR3 amino acids: CASSLSPSARETQYF. The CDR3 DNA reads as TGTGCCAGCAGCTTAAGCCCTAGCGCCCGTGAGACCCAGTACTTC.

The chain recombines TRBV5-4 with TRBJ2-3; D is ambiguous. Trimming took 1 base from V and 0 from J, leaving 9 bases between them. The CDR3 has 15 amino acids. Germline V lookup: CDR1 SGHNT, CDR2 YYREEE (reference sequence). The DNA for the CDR3 is TGTGCCAGCAGCTTGAGGGAATCTAGCACAGATACGCAGTATTTT. Translation gives CASSLRESSTDTQYF.